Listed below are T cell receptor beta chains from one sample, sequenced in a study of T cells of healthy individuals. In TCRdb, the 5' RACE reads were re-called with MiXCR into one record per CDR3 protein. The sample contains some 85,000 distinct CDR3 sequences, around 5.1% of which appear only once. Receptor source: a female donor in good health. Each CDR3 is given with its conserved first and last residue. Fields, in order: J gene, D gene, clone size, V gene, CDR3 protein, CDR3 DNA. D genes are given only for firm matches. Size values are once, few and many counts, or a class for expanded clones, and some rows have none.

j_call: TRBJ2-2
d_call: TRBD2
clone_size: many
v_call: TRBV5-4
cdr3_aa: CASSLGTSGRRAGELFF
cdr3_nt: TGTGCCAGCAGCTTGGGGACTAGCGGGAGGAGGGCCGGGGAGCTGTTTTTT

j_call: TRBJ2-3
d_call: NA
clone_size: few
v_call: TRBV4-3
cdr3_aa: CASSQDIVLISTDTQYF
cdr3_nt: TGCGCCAGCAGCCAAGACATTGTCCTTATTAGCACAGATACGCAGTATTTT

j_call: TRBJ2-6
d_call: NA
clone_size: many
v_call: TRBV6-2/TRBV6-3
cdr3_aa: CASSYSGANVLTF
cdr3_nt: TGTGCCAGCAGTTACTCGGGGGCCAACGTCCTGACTTTC

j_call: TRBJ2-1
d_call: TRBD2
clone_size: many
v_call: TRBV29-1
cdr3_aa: CSVPLPGLAGNEQFF
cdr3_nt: TGCAGCGTACCCCTTCCGGGACTAGCTGGAAATGAGCAGTTCTTC

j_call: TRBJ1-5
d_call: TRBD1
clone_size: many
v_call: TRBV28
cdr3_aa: CASSPSGTGRVGQPQHF
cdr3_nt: TGTGCCAGCAGTCCCTCCGGGACAGGGCGAGTTGGTCAGCCCCAGCATTTT

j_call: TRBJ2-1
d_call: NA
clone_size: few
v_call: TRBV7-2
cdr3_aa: CASSLDNPRVEQFF
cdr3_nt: TGTGCCAGCAGCTTAGACAATCCACGAGTCGAGCAGTTCTTC

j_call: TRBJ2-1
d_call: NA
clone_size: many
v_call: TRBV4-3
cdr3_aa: CASSQPGSRQNEQFF
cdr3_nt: TGCGCCAGCAGCCAGCCGGGCTCAAGGCAGAATGAGCAGTTCTTC

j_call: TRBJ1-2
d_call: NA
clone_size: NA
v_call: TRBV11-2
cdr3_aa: CASSLEQGSYYGYTF
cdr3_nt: TGTGCCAGCAGCTTAGAGCAGGGGTCATACTATGGCTACACCTTC

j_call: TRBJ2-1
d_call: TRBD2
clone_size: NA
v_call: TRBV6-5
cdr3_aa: CASSGLVGNEQFF
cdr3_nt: TGTGCCAGCAGTGGACTAGTCGGCAATGAGCAGTTCTTC

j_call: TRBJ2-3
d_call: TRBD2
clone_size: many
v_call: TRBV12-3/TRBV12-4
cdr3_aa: CASILGGGGSTDTQYF
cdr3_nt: TGTGCCAGCATCCTTGGGGGGGGAGGTTCCACAGATACGCAGTATTTT

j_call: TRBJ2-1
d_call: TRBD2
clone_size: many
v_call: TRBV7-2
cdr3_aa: CASSPGLRHEGEQFF
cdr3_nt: TGTGCCAGCAGCCCGGGACTACGTCATGAAGGGGAGCAGTTCTTC

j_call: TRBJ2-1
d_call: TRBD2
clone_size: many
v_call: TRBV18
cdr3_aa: CASSPWTSNNEQFF
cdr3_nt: TGTGCCAGCTCACCATGGACTAGCAACAATGAGCAGTTCTTC

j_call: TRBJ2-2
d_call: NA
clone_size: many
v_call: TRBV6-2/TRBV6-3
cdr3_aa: CASSYSRTETNTGELFF
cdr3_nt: TGTGCCAGCAGTTACTCAAGGACAGAAACAAACACCGGGGAGCTGTTTTTT

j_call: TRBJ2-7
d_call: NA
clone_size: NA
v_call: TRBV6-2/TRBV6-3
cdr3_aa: CASSHGLPYEQYF
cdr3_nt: TGTGCCAGCAGCCACGGACTACCTTACGAGCAGTACTTC

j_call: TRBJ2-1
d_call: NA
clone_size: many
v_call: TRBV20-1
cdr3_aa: CSARDSFESWRPLYNEQFF
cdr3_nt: TGCAGTGCTAGAGATAGCTTCGAGAGTTGGAGGCCACTCTACAATGAGCAGTTCTTC

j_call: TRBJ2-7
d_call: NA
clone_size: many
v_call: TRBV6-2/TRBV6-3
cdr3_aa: CASSSGVVDEQYF
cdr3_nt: TGTGCCAGCAGCTCCGGGGTAGTAGACGAGCAGTACTTC

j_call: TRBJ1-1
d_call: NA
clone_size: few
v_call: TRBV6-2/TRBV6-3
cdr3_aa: CASSYFGAGKGAFF
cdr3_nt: TGTGCCAGCAGTTACTTCGGGGCCGGGAAAGGGGCTTTCTTT

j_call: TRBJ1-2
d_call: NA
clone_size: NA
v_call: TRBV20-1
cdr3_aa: CSVAMKNNYGYTF
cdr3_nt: TGCAGTGTGGCTATGAAAAATAACTATGGCTACACCTTC